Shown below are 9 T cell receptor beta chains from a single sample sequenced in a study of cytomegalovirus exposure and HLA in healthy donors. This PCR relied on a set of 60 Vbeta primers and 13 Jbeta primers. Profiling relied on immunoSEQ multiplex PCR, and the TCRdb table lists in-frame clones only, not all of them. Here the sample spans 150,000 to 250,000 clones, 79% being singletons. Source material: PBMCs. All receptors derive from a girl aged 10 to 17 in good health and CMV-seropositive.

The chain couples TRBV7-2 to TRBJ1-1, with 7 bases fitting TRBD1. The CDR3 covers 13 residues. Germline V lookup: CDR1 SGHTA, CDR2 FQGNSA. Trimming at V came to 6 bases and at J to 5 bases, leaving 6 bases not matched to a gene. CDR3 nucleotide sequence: TGTGCCAGCAGAAGACAGGGTTTGACTGAAGCTTTCTTT. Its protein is CASRRQGLTEAFF.

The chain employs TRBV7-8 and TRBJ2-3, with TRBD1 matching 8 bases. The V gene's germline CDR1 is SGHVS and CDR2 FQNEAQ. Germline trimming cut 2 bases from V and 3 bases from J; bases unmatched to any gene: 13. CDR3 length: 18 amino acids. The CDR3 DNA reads TGTGCCAGCAGCTTATTATCCGGCCAGGGGGCGGTGACAGATACGCAGTATTTT. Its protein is CASSLLSGQGAVTDTQYF.

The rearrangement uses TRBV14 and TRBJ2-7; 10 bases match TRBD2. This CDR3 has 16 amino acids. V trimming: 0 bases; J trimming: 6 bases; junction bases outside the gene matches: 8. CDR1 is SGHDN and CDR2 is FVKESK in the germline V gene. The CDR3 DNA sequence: TGTGCCAGCAGCCAAGATAGAACTAGCGGGGAAGTCGAGCAGTACTTC. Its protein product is CASSQDRTSGEVEQYF.

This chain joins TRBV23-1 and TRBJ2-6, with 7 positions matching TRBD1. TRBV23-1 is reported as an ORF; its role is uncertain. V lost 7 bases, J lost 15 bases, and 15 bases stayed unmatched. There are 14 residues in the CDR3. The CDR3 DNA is TGCGCCAGCAAACGGGACAGCTCTCAACCAAACCTGACTTTC. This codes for CASKRDSSQPNLTF.

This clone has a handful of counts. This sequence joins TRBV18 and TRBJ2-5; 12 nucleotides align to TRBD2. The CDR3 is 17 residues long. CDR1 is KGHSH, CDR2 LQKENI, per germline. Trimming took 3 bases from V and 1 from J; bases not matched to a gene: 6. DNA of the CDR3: TGTGCCAGCTCACCGGCTAGCGGGGGGGCCTCCCAAGAGACCCAGTACTTC. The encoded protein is CASSPASGGASQETQYF.

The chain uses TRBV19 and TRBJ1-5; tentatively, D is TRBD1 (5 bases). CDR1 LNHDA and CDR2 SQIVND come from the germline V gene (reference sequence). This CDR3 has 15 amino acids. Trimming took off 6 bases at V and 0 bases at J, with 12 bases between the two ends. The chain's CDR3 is CASRVTDTSNQPQHF. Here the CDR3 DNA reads TGTGCCAGTAGGGTGACAGATACTAGCAATCAGCCCCAGCATTTT.

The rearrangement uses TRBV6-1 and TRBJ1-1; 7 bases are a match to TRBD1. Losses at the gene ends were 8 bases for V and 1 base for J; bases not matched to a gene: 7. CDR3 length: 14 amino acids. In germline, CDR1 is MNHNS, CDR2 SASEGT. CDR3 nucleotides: TGTGCCAGCGCCGACAGGGCTTGGAACACTGAAGCTTTCTTT. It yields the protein CASADRAWNTEAFF.

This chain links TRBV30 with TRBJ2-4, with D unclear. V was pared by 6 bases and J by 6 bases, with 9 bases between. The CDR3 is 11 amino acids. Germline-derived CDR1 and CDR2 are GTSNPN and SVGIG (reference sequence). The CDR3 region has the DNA TGTGCCTGCCTTCACGGAAACATTCAGTACTTC. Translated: CACLHGNIQYF.

The CDR3 spells CASSPSPRGSGGDTQYF. CDR3 coding DNA: TGTGCCAGCAGCCCCTCCCCACGGGGTAGCGGGGGCGATACGCAGTATTTT. The chain has TRBV9 and TRBJ2-3; TRBD2 matches at 9 bases. The CDR3 has 17 amino acids. Per the germline V gene, CDR1 is SGDLS and CDR2 is YYNGEE. Unmatched junction bases numbered 15, after V lost 4 bases and J lost 6 bases.